The 18 T cell receptor beta chains below come from one sample, sequenced in a study of blood T cell repertoires in COVID-19. TCRdb keeps only in-frame clones here, not all; method: immunoSEQ multiplex PCR. The repertoire has about 300,000 clones, about 90% of them found once; the top ten carry over 1.5%. The specimen sequenced was peripheral blood. The receptor set was obtained from a woman aged 30 to 39 with COVID-19, enrolled during active disease.

This clone has only a few counts. The same CDR3 is also encoded by other DNA sequences in this sample. V gene TRBV10-2 combines with J gene TRBJ1-5; possibly TRBD1 for D (6 bases). The CDR3 contains 14 residues. Germline V gives CDR1 WSHSY, CDR2 SAAADI. The V and J ends lost 6 bases and 1 base respectively, with 10 bases between them. The DNA for the CDR3 is TGCGCCAGCAGAGAGGGGGGGAGCAATCAGCCCCAGCATTTT. Amino acid sequence: CASREGGSNQPQHF.

CDR3 sequence: CASSSLPGQNTEAFF. CDR3 nucleotide sequence: TGCGCCAGCAGCTCCCTCCCCGGACAGAACACTGAAGCTTTCTTT. The chain combines TRBV5-1 with TRBJ1-1; perhaps TRBD1 as D (5 bases). This CDR3 has 15 amino acids. Trimming removed 3 bases at V and 1 base at J, with 13 bases between. The germline CDR1 and CDR2 sequences are SGHRS and YFSETQ.

The chain carries TRBV9 and TRBJ2-3, with 10 bases lining up with TRBD1. J lost 3 bases, V lost 4 bases, and 8 bases had no gene match. Germline V gene data show CDR1 as SGDLS and CDR2 as YYNGEE. The CDR3 has 16 amino acids. CDR3 region: CASSPGWTGGTDTQYF. The CDR3 DNA follows: TGTGCCAGCAGCCCCGGCTGGACAGGGGGGACAGATACGCAGTATTTT.

This clone has only one observation. CDR3 DNA: TGTGCCAGCAGCTTGGTACAGGGTGGCACTGAAGCTTTCTTT. Protein product: CASSLVQGGTEAFF. V is TRBV5-8 and J is TRBJ1-1, with D possibly TRBD1 on 6 matching bases. Germline CDR1 is SGHTS and CDR2 is YDEGEE. CDR3 size: 14 residues. Trimming pared 0 bases from V and 4 bases from J, leaving 10 bases between.

The V and J genes are TRBV6-5 and TRBJ1-2; 8 bases line up with TRBD1. The CDR3 covers 13 residues. Trimming at V came to 10 bases and at J to 4 bases, leaving 8 bases not matched to a gene. Germline assignment: CDR1 MNHEY and CDR2 SVGAGI. CDR3 sequence reads: CATFRTGIYGYTF. CDR3 in DNA: TGTGCCACCTTCCGGACAGGGATCTATGGCTACACCTTC.

This clone has more than one count but fewer than ten. This rearrangement joins TRBV4-1 to TRBJ2-7; 7 positions match TRBD2. Looked up from germline, CDR1 is MGHRA and CDR2 is YSYEKL. The length of the CDR3 is 12 residues. The trim removed 4 bases at V and 5 bases at J, leaving 2 bases unmatched. Here the CDR3 reads CASSLSGDEQYF. DNA for the CDR3: TGCGCCAGCAGCCTAAGCGGGGACGAGCAGTACTTC.

On this clone itself: Other nucleotide sequences from this sample produce the same CDR3. The V and J genes are TRBV19 and TRBJ2-1; D unclear. Trimming removed 4 bases at V and 4 bases at J, with 2 bases between. The CDR3 has 11 residues. Germline V gives CDR1 LNHDA, CDR2 SQIVND (reference sequence). The CDR3 loop is CASSTYNEQFF. In DNA, the CDR3 is TGTGCCAGTAGTACATACAATGAGCAGTTCTTC.

The chain joins TRBV12-3 or TRBV12-4 to TRBJ2-3; D is unresolved. CDR3 length equals 13 residues. The germline V and J ends were trimmed by 7 bases and 3 bases, with 11 bases remaining between them. In DNA, the CDR3 is TGTGCCAGCATTATAACGGGTACAGATACGCAGTATTTT. As protein: CASIITGTDTQYF.

This clone has only one observation. The rearrangement joins TRBV14 to TRBJ2-1, with a weak D call TRBD2 (7 bases). The CDR3 runs to 17 residues. The V gene's germline CDR1 is SGHDN and CDR2 FVKESK. V dropped 1 base and J dropped 9 bases, with 22 bases sitting between them. The CDR3 region is CASSQVGRAGELGEQFF. CDR3 DNA: TGTGCCAGCAGCCAAGTTGGGAGGGCAGGGGAACTGGGTGAGCAGTTCTTC.

The chain employs TRBV7-2 and TRBJ1-2; 8 positions match TRBD1. Trimming at V came to 6 bases and at J to 4 bases, leaving 10 bases not matched to a gene. The germline V gene encodes CDR1 SGHTA and CDR2 FQGNSA. The CDR3 runs to 15 residues. The CDR3 loop is CASSRNGQGLYGYTF. For the CDR3, the DNA is TGTGCCAGCAGTCGTAACGGACAGGGCCTCTATGGCTACACCTTC.

J is TRBJ1-5 and V is TRBV6-1, with TRBD1 identical over 8 bases. Losses at the gene ends were 2 bases for V and 0 bases for J; bases not matched to a gene: 0. The CDR3 has 15 amino acids. From germline, CDR1 is MNHNS and CDR2 SASEGT. The CDR3 sequence is CASSEQGASNQPQHF. The CDR3 DNA reads as TGTGCCAGCAGTGAACAGGGGGCTAGCAATCAGCCCCAGCATTTT.

This clone has a handful of counts. In the same sample, other DNA sequences code for this CDR3. This chain uses TRBV19 with TRBJ1-5; no clear D gene. This CDR3 spans 12 amino acids. Looked up from germline, CDR1 is LNHDA and CDR2 is SQIVND (reference sequence). With 6 bases removed from V and 2 bases from J, the gap between germline ends came to 5 bases. CDR3 region: CASRTGNQPQHF. Here the CDR3 DNA reads TGTGCCAGTAGAACAGGCAATCAGCCCCAGCATTTT.

This clone has a single count. J is TRBJ2-5 and V is TRBV12-3 or TRBV12-4; no clear D. V was cut by 7 bases and J by 5 bases, with 8 bases left in between. The CDR3 has 11 amino acids. The CDR3 DNA sequence: TGTGCCAGCACTAACGGGGAGACCCAGTACTTC. This gives the protein CASTNGETQYF.

This clone was recorded at least ten times. The rearrangement uses TRBV13 and TRBJ1-6; possible D gene TRBD1, 6 bases. The germline V gene has CDR1 PRHDT and CDR2 FYEKMQ (reference sequence). This CDR3 contains 15 residues. The V and J ends lost 5 bases and 10 bases respectively, with 18 bases between them. The CDR3, as DNA: TGTGCCAGCAGCCCACAGGGCAGGTTTAGCTCACCCCTCCACTTT. The encoded protein is CASSPQGRFSSPLHF.

The chain combines TRBV28 with TRBJ1-5; tentative D call: TRBD1 (6 bases). Germline V gene lookup returns CDR1 MDHEN and CDR2 SYDVKM. The length of the CDR3 is 12 residues. V was clipped by 6 bases and J by 4 bases, with 7 bases between them. In DNA form, the CDR3 reads TGTGCCAGCAGGCAGGGGAATCAGCCCCAGCATTTT. Amino acids: CASRQGNQPQHF.

The CDR3 loop is CATSDRTSGGAWEQFF. The CDR3 bases are TGTGCCACCAGTGATCGCACTAGCGGGGGGGCCTGGGAGCAGTTCTTC. The chain employs TRBV24-1 and TRBJ2-1; 13 nucleotides align to TRBD2. CDR3 length: 16 amino acids. Per the germline V gene, CDR1 is KGHDR and CDR2 is SFDVKD. Trimming removed 3 bases from V and 10 bases from J; junction bases left unmatched: 8.

V and J are TRBV11-2 and TRBJ1-3, with 7 positions matching TRBD1. This CDR3 has 16 amino acids. Unmatched junction bases numbered 6, after V lost 1 base and J lost 3 bases. Germline CDR1 and CDR2: SGHAT and FQNNGV. The CDR3 nucleotides are TGTGCCAGCAGCTTAGGGGCAGGGGGTGTTGGAAACACCATATATTTT. It yields the protein CASSLGAGGVGNTIYF.

V and J are TRBV7-8 and TRBJ2-7, with 9 positions matching TRBD1. CDR1 is SGHVS, CDR2 FQNEAQ, per germline. Trimming cost V 1 base and J 2 bases; bases outside gene matches: 6. This CDR3 comprises 16 residues. This CDR3 is CASSLDPGQGTYEQYF. CDR3 coding DNA: TGTGCCAGCAGCTTAGACCCGGGACAGGGTACCTACGAGCAGTACTTC.